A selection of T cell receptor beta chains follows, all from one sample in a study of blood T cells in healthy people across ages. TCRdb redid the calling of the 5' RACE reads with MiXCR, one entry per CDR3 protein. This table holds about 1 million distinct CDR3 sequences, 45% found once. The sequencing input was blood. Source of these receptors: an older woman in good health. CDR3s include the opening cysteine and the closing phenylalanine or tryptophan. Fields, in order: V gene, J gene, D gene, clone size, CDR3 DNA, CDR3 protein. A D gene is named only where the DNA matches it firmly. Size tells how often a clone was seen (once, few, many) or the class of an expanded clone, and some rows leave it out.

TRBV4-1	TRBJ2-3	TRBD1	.	TGCGCCAGCAGCCAAGTCGGGCAGGGGGCAGATACGCAGTATTTT	CASSQVGQGADTQYF
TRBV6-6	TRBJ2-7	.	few	TGTGCCAGCAGTTACTCAGGGACCCAGCAGTACTTC	CASSYSGTQQYF
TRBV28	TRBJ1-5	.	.	TGTGCCAGCAGTTTATTCTCTCAGCCCCAGCATTTT	CASSLFSQPQHF
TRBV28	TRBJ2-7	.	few	TGTGCCAGCAGTGTACAGGGGGGGGCTTACGAGCAGTACTTC	CASSVQGGAYEQYF
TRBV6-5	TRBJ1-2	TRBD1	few	TGTGCCAGCAGTGACACAGGGGTCTATGGCTACACCTTC	CASSDTGVYGYTF
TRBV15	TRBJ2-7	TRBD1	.	TGTGCCACCAGCAGCCCCAGGACAGGGGTCTTGGCCTCCTACGAGCAGTACTTC	CATSSPRTGVLASYEQYF
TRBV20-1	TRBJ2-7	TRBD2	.	TGCAGTGCTAGAGGAGCGGGGGGGTGGGAGGCCCAGTACTTC	CSARGAGGWEAQYF
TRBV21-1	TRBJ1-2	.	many	TGTGCCAGCCGCAGGGGACAGATAGACTATGGCTACACCTTC	CASRRGQIDYGYTF
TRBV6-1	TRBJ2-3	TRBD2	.	TGTGCCAGCAGCTGGGGAGCGGGAGGGCCTTTTGACACAGATACGCAGTATTTT	CASSWGAGGPFDTDTQYF
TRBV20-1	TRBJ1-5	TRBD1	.	TGCAGTGCTAGAGTAGGGACAGATAGCAATCAGCCCCAGCATTTT	CSARVGTDSNQPQHF
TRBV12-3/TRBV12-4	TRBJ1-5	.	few	TGTGCCAGCAGCTTAGGGGGTCAGGGCGTACGACCCCAGCATTTT	CASSLGGQGVRPQHF
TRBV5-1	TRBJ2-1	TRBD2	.	TGCGCCAGCAGCTTGATGACTAGCGGGAGAGGGAATGAGCAGTTCTTC	CASSLMTSGRGNEQFF
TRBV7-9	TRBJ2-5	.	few	TGTGCCAGCAGCGATAATCAAGAGACCCAGTACTTC	CASSDNQETQYF
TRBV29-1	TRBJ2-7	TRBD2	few	TGCAGCGTTGAAGGCGGGACTACCGGTTACGAGCAGTACTTC	CSVEGGTTGYEQYF
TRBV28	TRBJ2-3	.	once	TGTGCCAGCAGAACGGGGGATCTCTTCACAGATACGCAGTATTTT	CASRTGDLFTDTQYF
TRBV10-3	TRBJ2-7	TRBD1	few	TGTGCCATCAGTGGGTCGGTGGGGACAGGGAACCGTGAGCAGTACTTC	CAISGSVGTGNREQYF
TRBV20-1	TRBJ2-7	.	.	TGCAGTGCTGGTCGACAGGTTCTCGGGAACGAGCAGTACTTC	CSAGRQVLGNEQYF
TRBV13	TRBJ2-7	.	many	TGTGCCAGCAGCCCAGGGGGGAACTCCTACGAGCAGTACTTC	CASSPGGNSYEQYF
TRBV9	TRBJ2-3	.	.	TGTGCCAGCAGGGAAGGGGACTCGACCACAGATACGCAGTATTTT	CASREGDSTTDTQYF
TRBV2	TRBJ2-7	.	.	TGTGCCAGCAAAGTCGATCCTACCTACGAGCAGTACTTC	CASKVDPTYEQYF
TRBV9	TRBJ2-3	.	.	TGTGCCAGCAGCGACACCCCCACAGATACGCAGTATTTT	CASSDTPTDTQYF
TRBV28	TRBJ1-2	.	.	TGTGCCAGCAGTTCCCAGGGGATCGCTAACTATGGCTACACCTTC	CASSSQGIANYGYTF
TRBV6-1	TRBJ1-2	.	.	TGTGCCGGCGAAGGTTTTACGCGCGGCTACACCTTC	CAGEGFTRGYTF
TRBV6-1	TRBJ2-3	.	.	TGTGCCAGCAGTGAAGAAACAGGGCCCCTCACAGATACGCAGTATTTT	CASSEETGPLTDTQYF
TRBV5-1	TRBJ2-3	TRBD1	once	TGCGCCAGCAGCTGGACAGGGGGTATTCTCGATACGCAGTATTTT	CASSWTGGILDTQYF
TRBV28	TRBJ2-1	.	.	TGTGCCAGCAGGCCACTCTACAATGAGCAGTTCTTC	CASRPLYNEQFF
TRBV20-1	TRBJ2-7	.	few	TGCAGTGCTCTTCGGGGACTCCTCCCATCCTACGAGCAGTACTTC	CSALRGLLPSYEQYF
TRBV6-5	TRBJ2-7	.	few	TGTGCCAGCAGTGCCCCCGGGACGGAGGAGCAGTACTTC	CASSAPGTEEQYF
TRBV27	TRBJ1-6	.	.	TGTGCCAGCAGTTCTAGGGCACGATATGATTCACCCCTCCACTTT	CASSSRARYDSPLHF
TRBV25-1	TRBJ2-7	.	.	TGTGCCAGCAGTGGAGGGACGGTGTTGTCTACCTACGAGCAGTACTTC	CASSGGTVLSTYEQYF
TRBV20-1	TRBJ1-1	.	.	TGCAGTGCTAGAGTGCCGAGCCTGAACACTGAAGCTTTCTTT	CSARVPSLNTEAFF
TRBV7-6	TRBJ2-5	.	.	TGTGCCAGCAGCCTTAGGGACCCATTAGAGACCCAGTACTTC	CASSLRDPLETQYF
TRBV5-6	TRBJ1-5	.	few	TGTGCCAGCAGCTTGCAGGGGTTGGGCAATCAGCCCCAGCATTTT	CASSLQGLGNQPQHF
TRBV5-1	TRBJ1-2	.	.	TGCGCCAGCAGCTTTGGGACGAAAGGCTACACCTTC	CASSFGTKGYTF
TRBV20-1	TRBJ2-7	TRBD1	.	TGCAGTGCCCAAGGCCCAGGGGGATGGTACTTC	CSAQGPGGWYF
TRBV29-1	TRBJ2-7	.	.	TGCAGCGTTGAAGGACGAAAGGGATTTACCTACGAGCAGTACTTC	CSVEGRKGFTYEQYF
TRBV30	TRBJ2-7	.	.	TGTGCCTGGGACGCCCAAGAGGCCCAGTACTTC	CAWDAQEAQYF
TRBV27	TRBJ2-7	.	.	TGTGCCAGCAGTCCCGAAGTGCCTCGGGGATCCTACGAGCAGTACTTC	CASSPEVPRGSYEQYF
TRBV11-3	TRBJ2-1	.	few	TGTGCCAGCAGCGTAGGTTATAGGAGTGAGCAGTTCTTC	CASSVGYRSEQFF
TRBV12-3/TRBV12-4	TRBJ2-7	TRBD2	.	TGTGCCAGCAGTTTCCCCGCTAGCGGGAGTTTGTACGAGCAGTACTTC	CASSFPASGSLYEQYF
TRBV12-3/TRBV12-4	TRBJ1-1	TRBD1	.	TGTGCCAGCAGTTTGGGGGGGACAGGGTCCGGAACTGAAGCTTTCTTT	CASSLGGTGSGTEAFF
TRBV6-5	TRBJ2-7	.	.	TGTGTCAGCAGTTACTCGACTTGGACAGGCCAAGCTAGCGGTGGACCCTACGAGCAGTACTTC	CVSSYSTWTGQASGGPYEQYF
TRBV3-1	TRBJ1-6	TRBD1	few	TGTGCCAGCAGCCATAGACGGGACAGGGAACCCAGCTCTTATAATTCACCCCTCCACTTT	CASSHRRDREPSSYNSPLHF
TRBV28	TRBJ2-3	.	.	TGTGCCAGCAGTTTAATCTTGGGAGATACGCAGTATTTT	CASSLILGDTQYF
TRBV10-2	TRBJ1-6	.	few	TGCGCCAGCAGTGTTATGCGGGGGGCGGCGGATTCACCCCTCCACTTT	CASSVMRGAADSPLHF
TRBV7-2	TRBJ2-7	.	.	TGTGCCAGCAGCTTAGCCCTAGCCCACAATGAGCAGTACTTC	CASSLALAHNEQYF
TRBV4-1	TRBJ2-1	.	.	TGCGCCAGCAGCCACCTCTTAATGGTCTCCTACAATGAGCAGTTCTTC	CASSHLLMVSYNEQFF
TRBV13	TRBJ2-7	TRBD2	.	TGTGCCAGCAGCGGCACTCCTAGCGGGATCTCCTACGAGCAGTACTTC	CASSGTPSGISYEQYF